This TCR beta chain was profiled in a study of a mutant IDH1 vaccine in newly diagnosed glioma. At the level of the study: With temozolomide cycles, or 4-6 weeks after radiotherapy alone, vaccination was started. Earlier treatment was radiotherapy, temozolomide, or both, with most getting both.

V was clipped by 3 bases and J by 3 bases, with 16 bases between them. Germline V gives CDR1 SGHDT, CDR2 YYEEEE. The CDR3 totals 16 residues. Noted time point: week 47, end of study. Doses comprised 300 ug of mutant IDH1 20-mer peptide each, plus topical imiquimod. Patients came in for eight vaccinations, in weeks 1, 3, 5, 7, 11, 15, 19 and 23. A note on this clone: Its antigen is as yet unknown.

Clones were read by immunoSEQ multiplex PCR, and TCRdb kept only the in-frame ones, dropping some. Of just over 60,000 clones detected, roughly 87% appear once; the ten largest clones hold about 4%. This specimen was PBMCs, taken from a glioma patient whose treatment included an IDH1 peptide vaccine. The chain recombines TRBV5-6 with TRBJ2-1; TRBD2 might be the D (7 bases). The clonotype was recovered from a man aged 30-40 years with glioma. The CDR3 region has the DNA TGTGCCAGCAGCTCTGATTTCGGGGGGCTCTACAATGAGCAGTTCTTC. It translates to CASSSDFGGLYNEQFF.